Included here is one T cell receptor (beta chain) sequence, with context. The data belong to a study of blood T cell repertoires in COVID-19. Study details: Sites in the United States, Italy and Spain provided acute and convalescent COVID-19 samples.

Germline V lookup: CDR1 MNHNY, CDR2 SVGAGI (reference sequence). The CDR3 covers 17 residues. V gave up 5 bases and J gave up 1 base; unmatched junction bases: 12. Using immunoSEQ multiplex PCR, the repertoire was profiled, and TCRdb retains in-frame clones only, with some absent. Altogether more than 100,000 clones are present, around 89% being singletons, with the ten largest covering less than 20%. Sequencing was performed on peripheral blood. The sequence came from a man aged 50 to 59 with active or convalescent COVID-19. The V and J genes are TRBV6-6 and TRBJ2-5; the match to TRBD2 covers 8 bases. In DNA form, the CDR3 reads TGTGCCAGCAGTCCCTCGTCGAGCGGGGGAACCCAAGAGACCCAGTACTTC. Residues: CASSPSSSGGTQETQYF.